This T cell receptor beta chain was documented in a study of cytomegalovirus exposure and HLA in healthy donors. Study results and limitations: Analysis performed later showed TCR beta chains linked to HLA being more clonally expanded than equally common others.

A multiplex PCR was run with 60 Vbeta primers and 13 Jbeta primers. The assay was immunoSEQ multiplex PCR, and TCRdb's table has in-frame clones only and misses some. The table has 150,000 or so clones, about 80% seen once. Germline loops: CDR1 MNHNS, CDR2 SASEGT. V lost 2 bases and J lost 1, with 8 bases in between. The CDR3 contains 15 residues. On this clone: The antigen remains unidentified.

The sequencing sample was made of PBMCs. V usage is TRBV6-1 and J usage is TRBJ2-2; tentatively, D is TRBD1 (5 bases). This TCR was sampled from a man younger than 45 in good health and CMV-seropositive. CDR3 DNA: TGTGCCAGCAGTGAATATCAGGGGAACACCGGGGAGCTGTTTTTT. This sequence encodes CASSEYQGNTGELFF.